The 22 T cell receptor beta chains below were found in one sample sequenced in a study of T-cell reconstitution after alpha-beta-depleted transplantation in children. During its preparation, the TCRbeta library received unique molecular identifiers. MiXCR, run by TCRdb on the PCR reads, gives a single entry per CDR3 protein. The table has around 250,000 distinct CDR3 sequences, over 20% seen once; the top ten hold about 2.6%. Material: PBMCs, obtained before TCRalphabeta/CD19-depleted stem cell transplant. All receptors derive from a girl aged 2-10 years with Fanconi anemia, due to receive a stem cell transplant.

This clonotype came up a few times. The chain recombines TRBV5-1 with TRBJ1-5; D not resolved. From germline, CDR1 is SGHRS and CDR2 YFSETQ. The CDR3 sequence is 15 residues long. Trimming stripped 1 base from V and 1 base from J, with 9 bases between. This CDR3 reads CASSLNGWSNQPQHF. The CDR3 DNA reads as TGCGCCAGCAGCTTGAACGGATGGAGCAATCAGCCCCAGCATTTT.

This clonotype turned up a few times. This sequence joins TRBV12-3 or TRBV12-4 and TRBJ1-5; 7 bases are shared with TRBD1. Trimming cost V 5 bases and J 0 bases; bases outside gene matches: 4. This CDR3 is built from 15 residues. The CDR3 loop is CASSPQGDSNQPQHF. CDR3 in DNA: TGTGCCAGCAGTCCGCAGGGGGATAGCAATCAGCCCCAGCATTTT.

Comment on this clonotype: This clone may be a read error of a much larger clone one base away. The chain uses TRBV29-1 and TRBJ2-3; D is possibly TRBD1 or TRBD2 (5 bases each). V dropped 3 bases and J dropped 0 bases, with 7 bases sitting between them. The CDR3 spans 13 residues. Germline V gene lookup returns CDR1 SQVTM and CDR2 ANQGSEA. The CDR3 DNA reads TGCAGCGTTGACGGGGCTAGCACAGATACGCAGTATTTT. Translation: CSVDGASTDTQYF.

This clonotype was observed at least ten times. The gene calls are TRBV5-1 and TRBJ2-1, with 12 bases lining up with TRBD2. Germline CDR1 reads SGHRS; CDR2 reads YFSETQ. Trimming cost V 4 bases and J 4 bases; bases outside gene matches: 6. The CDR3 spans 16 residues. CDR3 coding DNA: TGCGCCAGCAGCGTCCTAGCGGGAGGGCTGTACAATGAGCAGTTCTTC. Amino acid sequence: CASSVLAGGLYNEQFF.

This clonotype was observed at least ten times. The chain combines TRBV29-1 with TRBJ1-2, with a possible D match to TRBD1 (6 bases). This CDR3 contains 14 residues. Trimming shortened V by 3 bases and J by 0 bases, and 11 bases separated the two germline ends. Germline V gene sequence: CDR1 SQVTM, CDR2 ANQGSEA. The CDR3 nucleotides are TGCAGCGTTGACCCAGGGGCCCCTAACTATGGCTACACCTTC. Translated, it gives CSVDPGAPNYGYTF.

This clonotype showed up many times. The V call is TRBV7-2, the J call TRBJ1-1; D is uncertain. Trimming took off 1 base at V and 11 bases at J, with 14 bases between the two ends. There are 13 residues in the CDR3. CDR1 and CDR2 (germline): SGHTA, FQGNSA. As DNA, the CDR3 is TGTGCCAGCAGCTTAGACTTATATGGTTTTGCTTTCTTT. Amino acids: CASSLDLYGFAFF.

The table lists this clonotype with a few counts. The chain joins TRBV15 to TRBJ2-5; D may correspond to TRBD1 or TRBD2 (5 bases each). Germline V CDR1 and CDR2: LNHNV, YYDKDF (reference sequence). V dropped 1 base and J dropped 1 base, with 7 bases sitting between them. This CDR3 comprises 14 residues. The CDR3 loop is CATSRGGPQETQYF. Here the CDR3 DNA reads TGTGCCACCAGCAGAGGGGGACCCCAAGAGACCCAGTACTTC.

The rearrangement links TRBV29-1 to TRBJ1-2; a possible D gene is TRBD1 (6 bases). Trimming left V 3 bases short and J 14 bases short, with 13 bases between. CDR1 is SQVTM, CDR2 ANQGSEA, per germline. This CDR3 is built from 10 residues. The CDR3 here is CSVEGQGWTF. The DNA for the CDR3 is TGCAGCGTTGAGGGTCAGGGGTGGACCTTC.

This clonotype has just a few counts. The CDR3 loop is CASSQTGLVRDTQYF. Here the CDR3 DNA reads TGTGCCAGCAGCCAGACCGGACTAGTGAGGGATACGCAGTATTTT. The J gene is TRBJ2-3, the V gene TRBV7-3; 7 bases match TRBD2. After removal of 5 bases from V and 6 bases from J, the junction contained 11 bases not matched to a gene. The CDR3 loop spans 15 amino acids. CDR1 is SGHTA and CDR2 is FQGTGA in the germline V gene.

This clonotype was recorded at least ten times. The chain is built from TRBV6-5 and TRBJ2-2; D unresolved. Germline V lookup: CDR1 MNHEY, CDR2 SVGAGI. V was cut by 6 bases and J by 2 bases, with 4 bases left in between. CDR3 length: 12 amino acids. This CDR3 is CASRTNTGELFF. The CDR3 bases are TGTGCCAGCAGAACTAACACCGGGGAGCTGTTTTTT.

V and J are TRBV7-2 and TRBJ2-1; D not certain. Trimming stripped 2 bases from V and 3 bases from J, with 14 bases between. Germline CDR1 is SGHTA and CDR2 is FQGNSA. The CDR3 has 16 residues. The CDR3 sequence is CASSLFVSNDYNEQFF. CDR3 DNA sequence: TGTGCCAGCAGCTTATTCGTTTCTAACGACTACAATGAGCAGTTCTTC.

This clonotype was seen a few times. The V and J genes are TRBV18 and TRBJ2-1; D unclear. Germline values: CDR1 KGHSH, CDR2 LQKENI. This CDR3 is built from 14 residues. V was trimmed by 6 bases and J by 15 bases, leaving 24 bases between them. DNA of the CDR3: TGTGCCAGCTCCTCCGATTTTAATGTGAAGGGTCTGTTCTTC. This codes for CASSSDFNVKGLFF.

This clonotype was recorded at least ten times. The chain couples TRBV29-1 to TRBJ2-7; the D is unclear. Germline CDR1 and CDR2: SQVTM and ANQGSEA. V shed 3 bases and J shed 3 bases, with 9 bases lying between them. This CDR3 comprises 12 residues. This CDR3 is CSVDSPGYEQYF. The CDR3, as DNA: TGCAGCGTTGACTCACCTGGCTACGAGCAGTACTTC.

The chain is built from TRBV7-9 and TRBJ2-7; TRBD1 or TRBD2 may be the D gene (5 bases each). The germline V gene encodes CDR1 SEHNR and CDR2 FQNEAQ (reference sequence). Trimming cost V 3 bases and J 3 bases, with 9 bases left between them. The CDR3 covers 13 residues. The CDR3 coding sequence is TGTGCCAGCAGCTTGGGGGTGAACTACGAGCAGTACTTC. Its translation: CASSLGVNYEQYF.

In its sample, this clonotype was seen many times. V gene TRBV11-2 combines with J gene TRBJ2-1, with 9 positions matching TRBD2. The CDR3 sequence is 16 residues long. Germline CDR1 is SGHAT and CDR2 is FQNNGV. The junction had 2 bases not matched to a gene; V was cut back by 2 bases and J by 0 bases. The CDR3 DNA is TGTGCCAGCAGCTTACTAGCGGGAAGCTCCTACAATGAGCAGTTCTTC. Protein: CASSLLAGSSYNEQFF.

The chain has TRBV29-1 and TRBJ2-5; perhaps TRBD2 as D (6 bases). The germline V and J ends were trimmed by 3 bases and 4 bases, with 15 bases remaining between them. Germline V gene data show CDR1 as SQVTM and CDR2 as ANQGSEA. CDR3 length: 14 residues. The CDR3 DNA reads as TGCAGCGTTGAGATCGATCTAGCGCGAGAGACCCAGTACTTC. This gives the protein CSVEIDLARETQYF.

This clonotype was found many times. The CDR3 DNA reads TGCAGCGTTGTGGGCGTTTTGGGTTTTGGGACAGTCTCCTACGAGCAGTACTTC. It translates to CSVVGVLGFGTVSYEQYF. The chain combines TRBV29-1 with TRBJ2-7; 7 positions match TRBD1. The CDR3 extends over 18 amino acids. J gave up 0 bases and V 4 bases, and 18 bases lay outside the gene matches. Germline CDR1 SQVTM, CDR2 ANQGSEA.

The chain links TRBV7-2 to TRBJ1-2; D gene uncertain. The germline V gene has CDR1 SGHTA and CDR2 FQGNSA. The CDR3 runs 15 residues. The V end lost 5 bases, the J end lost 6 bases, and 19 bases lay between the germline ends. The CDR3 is CASSPRGRGWDGYTF. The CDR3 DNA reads TGTGCCAGCAGCCCCCGGGGTCGGGGATGGGATGGCTACACCTTC.

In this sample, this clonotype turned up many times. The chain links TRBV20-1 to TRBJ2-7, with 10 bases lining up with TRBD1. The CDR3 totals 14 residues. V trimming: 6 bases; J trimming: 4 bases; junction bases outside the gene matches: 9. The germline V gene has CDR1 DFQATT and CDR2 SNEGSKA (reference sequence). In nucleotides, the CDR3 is TGCAGTGCCGATGTTGGGACAGGGGCTTACGAGCAGTACTTC. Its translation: CSADVGTGAYEQYF.

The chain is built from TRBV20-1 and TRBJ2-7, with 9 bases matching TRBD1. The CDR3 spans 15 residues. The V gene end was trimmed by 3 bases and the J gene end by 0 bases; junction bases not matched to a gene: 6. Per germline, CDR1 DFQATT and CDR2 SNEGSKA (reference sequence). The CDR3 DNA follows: TGCAGTGCTAGTCGCGACAGGGGGAGCTCCTACGAGCAGTACTTC. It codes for CSASRDRGSSYEQYF.

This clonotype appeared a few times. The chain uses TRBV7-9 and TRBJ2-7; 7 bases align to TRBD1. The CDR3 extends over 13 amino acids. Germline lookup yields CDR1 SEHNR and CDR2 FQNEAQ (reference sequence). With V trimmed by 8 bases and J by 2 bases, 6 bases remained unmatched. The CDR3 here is CASAGTATYEQYF. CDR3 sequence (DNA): TGTGCCAGCGCCGGGACAGCGACCTACGAGCAGTACTTC. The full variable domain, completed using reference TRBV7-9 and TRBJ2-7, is DTGVSQNPRHKITKRGQNVTFRCDPISEHNRLYWYRQTLGQGPEFLTYFQNEAQLEKSRLLSDRFSAERPKGSFSTLEIQRTEQGDSAMYLCASAGTATYEQYFGPGTRLTVT.

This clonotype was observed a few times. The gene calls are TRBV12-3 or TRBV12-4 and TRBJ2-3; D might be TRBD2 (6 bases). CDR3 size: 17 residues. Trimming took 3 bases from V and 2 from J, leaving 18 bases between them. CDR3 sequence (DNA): TGTGCCAGCAGTTTTGGTGACCAGCGGGCTTTCACAGATACGCAGTATTTT. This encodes CASSFGDQRAFTDTQYF.